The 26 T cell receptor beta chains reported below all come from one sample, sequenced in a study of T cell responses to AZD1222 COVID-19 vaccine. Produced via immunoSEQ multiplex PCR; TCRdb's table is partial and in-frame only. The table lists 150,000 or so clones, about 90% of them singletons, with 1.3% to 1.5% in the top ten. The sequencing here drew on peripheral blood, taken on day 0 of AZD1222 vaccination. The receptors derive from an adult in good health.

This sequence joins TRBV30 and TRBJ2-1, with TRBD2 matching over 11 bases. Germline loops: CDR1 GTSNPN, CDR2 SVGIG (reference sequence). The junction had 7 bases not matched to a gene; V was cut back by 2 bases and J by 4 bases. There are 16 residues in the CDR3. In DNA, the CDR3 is TGTGCCTGGAGTACCCCCGGGACTAGCGGATACAATGAGCAGTTCTTC. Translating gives CAWSTPGTSGYNEQFF.

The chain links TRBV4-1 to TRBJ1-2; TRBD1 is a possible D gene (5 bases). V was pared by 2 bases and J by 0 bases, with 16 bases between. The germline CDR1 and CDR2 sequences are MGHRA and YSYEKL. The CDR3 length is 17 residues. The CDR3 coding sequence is TGCGCCAGCAGCCAACCTACTAGGGGCAGGTCTAACTATGGCTACACCTTC. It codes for CASSQPTRGRSNYGYTF.

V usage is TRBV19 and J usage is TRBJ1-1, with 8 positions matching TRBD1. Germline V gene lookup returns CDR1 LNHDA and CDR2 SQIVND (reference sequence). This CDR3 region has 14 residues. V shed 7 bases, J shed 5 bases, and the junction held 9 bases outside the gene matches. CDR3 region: CASTSSRDRTEAFF. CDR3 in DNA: TGTGCCAGTACCTCGTCCCGGGACAGGACTGAAGCTTTCTTT. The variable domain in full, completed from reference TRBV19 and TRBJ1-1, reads DGGITQSPKYLFRKEGQNVTLSCEQNLNHDAMYWYRQDPGQGLRLIYYSQIVNDFQKGDIAEGYSVSREKKESFPLTVTSAQKNPTAFYLCASTSSRDRTEAFFGQGTRLTVV.

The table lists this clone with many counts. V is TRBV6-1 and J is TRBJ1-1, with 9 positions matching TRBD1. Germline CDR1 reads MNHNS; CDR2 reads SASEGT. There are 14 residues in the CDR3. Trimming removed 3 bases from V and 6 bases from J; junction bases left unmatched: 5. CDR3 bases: TGTGCCAGCAGTGACCTACAGGGGGCGGCTGAAGCTTTCTTT. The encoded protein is CASSDLQGAAEAFF.

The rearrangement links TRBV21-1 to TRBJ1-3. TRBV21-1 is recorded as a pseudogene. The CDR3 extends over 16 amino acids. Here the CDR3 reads CASSKEGKSSGNTIYF. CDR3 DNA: TGTGCCAGCAGCAAGGAGGGTAAGAGCTCTGGAAACACCATATATTTT.

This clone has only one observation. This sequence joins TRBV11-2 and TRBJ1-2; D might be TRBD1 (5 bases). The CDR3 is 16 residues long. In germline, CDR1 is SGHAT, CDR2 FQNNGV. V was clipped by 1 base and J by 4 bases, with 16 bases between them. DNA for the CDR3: TGTGCCAGCAGCTTAGTGGGACCGGCGCTGGTCTATGGCTACACCTTC. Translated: CASSLVGPALVYGYTF.

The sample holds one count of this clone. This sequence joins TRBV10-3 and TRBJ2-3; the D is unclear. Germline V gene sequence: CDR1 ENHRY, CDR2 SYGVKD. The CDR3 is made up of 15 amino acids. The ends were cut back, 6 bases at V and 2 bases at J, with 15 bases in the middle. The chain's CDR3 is CAISEHGGNTDTQYF. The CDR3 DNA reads TGTGCCATCAGCGAACATGGCGGAAACACAGATACGCAGTATTTT.

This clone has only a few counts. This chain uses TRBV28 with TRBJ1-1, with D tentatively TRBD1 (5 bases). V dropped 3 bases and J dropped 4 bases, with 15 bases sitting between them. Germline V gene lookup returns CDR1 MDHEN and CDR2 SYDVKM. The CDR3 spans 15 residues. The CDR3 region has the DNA TGTGCCAGCAGTTTGGGTTCAGGGCTCGGCACTGAAGCTTTCTTT. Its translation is CASSLGSGLGTEAFF.

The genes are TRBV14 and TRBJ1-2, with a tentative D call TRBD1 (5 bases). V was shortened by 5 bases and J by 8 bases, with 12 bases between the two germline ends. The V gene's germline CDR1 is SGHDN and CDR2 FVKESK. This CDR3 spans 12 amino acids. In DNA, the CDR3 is TGTGCCAGCAGCGCGCAGGGTCGGGGCTACACCTTC. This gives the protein CASSAQGRGYTF.

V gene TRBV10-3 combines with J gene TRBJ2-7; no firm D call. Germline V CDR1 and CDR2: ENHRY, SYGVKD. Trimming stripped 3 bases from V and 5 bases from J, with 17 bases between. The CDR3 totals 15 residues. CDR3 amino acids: CAISERLAQSDEQYF. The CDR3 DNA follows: TGTGCCATCAGTGAACGTCTGGCCCAAAGCGACGAGCAGTACTTC.

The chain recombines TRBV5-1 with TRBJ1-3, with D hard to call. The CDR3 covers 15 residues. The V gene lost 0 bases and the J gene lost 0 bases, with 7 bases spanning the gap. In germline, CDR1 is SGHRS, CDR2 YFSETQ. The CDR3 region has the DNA TGCGCCAGCAGCTTGGCAAGGGACTCTGGAAACACCATATATTTT. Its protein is CASSLARDSGNTIYF.

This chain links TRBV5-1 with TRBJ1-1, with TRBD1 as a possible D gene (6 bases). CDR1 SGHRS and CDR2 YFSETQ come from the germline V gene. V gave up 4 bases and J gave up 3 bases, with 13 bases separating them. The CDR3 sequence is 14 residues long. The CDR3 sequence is CASSQPTGYTEAFF. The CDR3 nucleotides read TGCGCCAGCAGCCAACCTACAGGGTACACTGAAGCTTTCTTT. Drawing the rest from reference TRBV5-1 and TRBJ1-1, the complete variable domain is KAGVTQTPRYLIKTRGQQVTLSCSPISGHRSVSWYQQTPGQGLQFLFEYFSETQRNKGNFPGRFSGRQFSNSRSEMNVSTLELGDSALYLCASSQPTGYTEAFFGQGTRLTVV.

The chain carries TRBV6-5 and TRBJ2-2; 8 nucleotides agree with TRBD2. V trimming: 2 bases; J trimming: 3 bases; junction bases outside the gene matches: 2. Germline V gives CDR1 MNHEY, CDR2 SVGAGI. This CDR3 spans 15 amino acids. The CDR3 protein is CASSYGTRYTGELFF. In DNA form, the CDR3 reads TGTGCCAGCAGTTACGGGACTAGGTACACCGGGGAGCTGTTTTTT.

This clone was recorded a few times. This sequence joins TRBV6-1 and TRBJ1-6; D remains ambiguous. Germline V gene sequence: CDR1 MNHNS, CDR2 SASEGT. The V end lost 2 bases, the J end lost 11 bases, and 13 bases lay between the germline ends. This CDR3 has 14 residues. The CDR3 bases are TGTGCCAGCAGTGAATACAGCCGATCAACACCCCTCCACTTT. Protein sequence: CASSEYSRSTPLHF.

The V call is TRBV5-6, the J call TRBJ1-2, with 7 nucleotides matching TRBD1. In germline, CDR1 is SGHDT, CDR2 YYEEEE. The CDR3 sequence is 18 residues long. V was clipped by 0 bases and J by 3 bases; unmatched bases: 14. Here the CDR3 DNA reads TGTGCCAGCAGCTTGGACAGGGGCACCCCCTCAACCGACTATGGCTACACCTTC. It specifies CASSLDRGTPSTDYGYTF.

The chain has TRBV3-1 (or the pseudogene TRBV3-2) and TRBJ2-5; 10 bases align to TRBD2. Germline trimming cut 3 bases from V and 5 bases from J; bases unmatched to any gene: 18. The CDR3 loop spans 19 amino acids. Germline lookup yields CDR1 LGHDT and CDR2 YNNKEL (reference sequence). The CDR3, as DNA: TGTGCCAGCAGCCACCATCGGAGCGCGAGCGGGGGGGCCTGGGAGACCCAGTACTTC. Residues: CASSHHRSASGGAWETQYF.

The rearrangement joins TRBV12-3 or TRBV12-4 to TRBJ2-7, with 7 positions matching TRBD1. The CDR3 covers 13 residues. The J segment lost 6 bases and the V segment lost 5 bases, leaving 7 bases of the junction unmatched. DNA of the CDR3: TGTGCCAGCAGTCCCAGGACAGGTCTCGAGCAGTACTTC. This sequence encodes CASSPRTGLEQYF.

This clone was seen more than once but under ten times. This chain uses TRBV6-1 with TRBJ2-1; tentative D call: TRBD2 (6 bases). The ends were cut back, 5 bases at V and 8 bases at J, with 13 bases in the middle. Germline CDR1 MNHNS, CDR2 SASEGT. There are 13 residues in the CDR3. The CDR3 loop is CASSLTSNYEQFF. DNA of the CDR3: TGTGCCAGCAGTCTCACTAGCAACTATGAGCAGTTCTTC.

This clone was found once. The CDR3 DNA follows: TGTGCCAGCAGTTCCTCGCCCAGGGTCTGGAGAAACACCATATATTTT. It is translated as CASSSSPRVWRNTIYF. V and J are TRBV6-5 and TRBJ1-3; perhaps TRBD1 as D (5 bases). Germline V gene data show CDR1 as MNHEY and CDR2 as SVGAGI. This CDR3 spans 16 amino acids. V gave up 4 bases and J gave up 5 bases, with 18 bases separating them.

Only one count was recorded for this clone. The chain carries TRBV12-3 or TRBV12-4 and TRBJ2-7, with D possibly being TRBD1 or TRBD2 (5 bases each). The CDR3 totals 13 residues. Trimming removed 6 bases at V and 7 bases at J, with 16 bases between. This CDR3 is CASRGRASGEQYF. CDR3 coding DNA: TGTGCCAGCAGGGGACGGGCCTCGGGGGAGCAGTACTTC.

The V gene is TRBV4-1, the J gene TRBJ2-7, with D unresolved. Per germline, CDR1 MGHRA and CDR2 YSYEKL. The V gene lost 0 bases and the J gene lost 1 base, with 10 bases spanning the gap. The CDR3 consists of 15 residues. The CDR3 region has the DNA TGCGCCAGCAGCCAAGAAGTGGGCGGTTCCTACGAGCAGTACTTC. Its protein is CASSQEVGGSYEQYF.

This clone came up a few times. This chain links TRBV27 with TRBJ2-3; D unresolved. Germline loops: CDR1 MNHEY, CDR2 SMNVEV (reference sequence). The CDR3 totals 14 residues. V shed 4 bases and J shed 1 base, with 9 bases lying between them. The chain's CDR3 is CASSYIPGTDTQYF. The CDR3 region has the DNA TGTGCCAGCAGTTACATCCCCGGCACAGATACGCAGTATTTT.

The CDR3: CASSQWQGPTEAFF. CDR3 in DNA: TGTGCCAGCAGTCAGTGGCAGGGGCCCACTGAAGCTTTCTTT. This chain links TRBV6-5 with TRBJ1-1, with D possibly matching TRBD1 (6 bases). The CDR3 runs to 14 residues. Germline V gene data show CDR1 as MNHEY and CDR2 as SVGAGI. Trimming shortened V by 5 bases and J by 4 bases, and 14 bases separated the two germline ends.

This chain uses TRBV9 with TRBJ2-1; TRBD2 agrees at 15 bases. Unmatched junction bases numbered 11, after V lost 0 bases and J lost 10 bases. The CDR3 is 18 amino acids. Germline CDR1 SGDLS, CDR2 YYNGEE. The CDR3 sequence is CASSVATSGLAGGWEQFF. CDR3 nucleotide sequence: TGTGCCAGCAGCGTAGCTACCTCCGGACTAGCGGGAGGGTGGGAGCAGTTCTTC.

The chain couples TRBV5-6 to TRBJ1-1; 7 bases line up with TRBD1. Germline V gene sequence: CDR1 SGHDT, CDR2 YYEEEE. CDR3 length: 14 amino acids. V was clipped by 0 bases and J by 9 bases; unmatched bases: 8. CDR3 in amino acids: CASSLGAGGLKAFF. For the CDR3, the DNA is TGTGCCAGCAGCTTGGGGGCAGGGGGACTAAAAGCTTTCTTT.

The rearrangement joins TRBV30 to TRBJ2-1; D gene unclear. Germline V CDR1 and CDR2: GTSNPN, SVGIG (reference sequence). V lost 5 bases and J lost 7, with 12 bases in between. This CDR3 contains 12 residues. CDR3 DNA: TGTGCCTGGCGGGTAAGCAGGAATGAGCAGTTCTTC. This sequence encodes CAWRVSRNEQFF.